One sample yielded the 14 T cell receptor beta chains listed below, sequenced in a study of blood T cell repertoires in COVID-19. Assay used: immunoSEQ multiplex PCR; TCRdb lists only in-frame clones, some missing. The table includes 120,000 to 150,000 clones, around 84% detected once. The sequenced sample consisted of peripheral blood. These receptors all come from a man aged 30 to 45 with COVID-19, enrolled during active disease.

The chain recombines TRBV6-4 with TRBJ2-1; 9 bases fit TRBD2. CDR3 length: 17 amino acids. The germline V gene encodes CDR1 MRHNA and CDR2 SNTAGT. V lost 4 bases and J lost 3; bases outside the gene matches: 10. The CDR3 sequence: CASSGHLAGISYNEQFF. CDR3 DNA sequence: TGTGCCAGCAGTGGCCACCTAGCGGGGATAAGCTACAATGAGCAGTTCTTC.

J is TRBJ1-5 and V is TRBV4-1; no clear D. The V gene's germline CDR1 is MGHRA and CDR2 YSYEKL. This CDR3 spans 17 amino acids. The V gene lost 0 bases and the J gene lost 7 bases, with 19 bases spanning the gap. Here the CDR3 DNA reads TGCGCCAGCAGCCAAGATTTGGGCGAGGGTGTAAGGCAGCCCCAGCATTTT. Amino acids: CASSQDLGEGVRQPQHF.

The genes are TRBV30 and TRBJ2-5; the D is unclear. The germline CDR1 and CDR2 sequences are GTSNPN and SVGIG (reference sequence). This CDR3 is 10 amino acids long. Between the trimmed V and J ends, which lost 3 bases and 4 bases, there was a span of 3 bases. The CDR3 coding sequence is TGTGCCTGGAGCGTAGAGACCCAGTACTTC. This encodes CAWSVETQYF.

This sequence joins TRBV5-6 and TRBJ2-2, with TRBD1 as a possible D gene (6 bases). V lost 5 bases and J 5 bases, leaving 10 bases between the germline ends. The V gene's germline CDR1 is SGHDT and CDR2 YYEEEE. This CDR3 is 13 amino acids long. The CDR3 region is CASRPTGTGELFF. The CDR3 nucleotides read TGTGCCAGCAGACCTACAGGGACCGGGGAGCTGTTTTTT.

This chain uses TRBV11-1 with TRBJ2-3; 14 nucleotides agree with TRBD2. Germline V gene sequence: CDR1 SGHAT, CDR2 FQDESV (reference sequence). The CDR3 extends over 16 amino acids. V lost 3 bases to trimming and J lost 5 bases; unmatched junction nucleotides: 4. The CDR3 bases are TGTGCCAGCAGCTTGGGACTAGCGGGAGATGGAGATACGCAGTATTTT. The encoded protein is CASSLGLAGDGDTQYF.

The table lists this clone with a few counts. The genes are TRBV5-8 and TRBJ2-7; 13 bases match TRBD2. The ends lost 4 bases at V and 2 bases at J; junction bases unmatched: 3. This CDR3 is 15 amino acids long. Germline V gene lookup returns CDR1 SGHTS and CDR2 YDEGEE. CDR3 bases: TGTGCCAGCAGCCCTGGACTAGCGGGAGCCTACGAGCAGTACTTC. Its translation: CASSPGLAGAYEQYF.

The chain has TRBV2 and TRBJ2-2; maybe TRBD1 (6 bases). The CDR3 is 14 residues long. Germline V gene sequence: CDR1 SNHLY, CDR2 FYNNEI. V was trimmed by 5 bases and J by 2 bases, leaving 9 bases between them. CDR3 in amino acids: CASSLDSNTGELFF. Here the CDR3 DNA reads TGTGCCAGCAGTCTGGACAGTAACACCGGGGAGCTGTTTTTT.

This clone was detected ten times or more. CDR3 nucleotide sequence: TGTGCCAGCAGCTTAGAGAGGGTGGGCTATGGCTACACCTTC. It translates to CASSLERVGYGYTF. This sequence joins TRBV11-2 and TRBJ1-2, with D hard to call. Deletions cut 0 bases from V and 4 bases from J, with 9 bases between. The CDR3 has 14 amino acids. Germline assignment: CDR1 SGHAT and CDR2 FQNNGV.

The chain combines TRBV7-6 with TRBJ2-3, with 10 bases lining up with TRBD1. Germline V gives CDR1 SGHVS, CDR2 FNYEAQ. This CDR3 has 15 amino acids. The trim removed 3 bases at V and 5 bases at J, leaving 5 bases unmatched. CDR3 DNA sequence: TGTGCCAGCAGCTTCGGACAGGGGGTTGGAGATACGCAGTATTTT. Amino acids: CASSFGQGVGDTQYF.

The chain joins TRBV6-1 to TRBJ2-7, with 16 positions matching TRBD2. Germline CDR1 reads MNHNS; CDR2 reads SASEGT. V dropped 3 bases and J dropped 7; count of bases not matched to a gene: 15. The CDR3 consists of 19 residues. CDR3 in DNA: TGTGCCAGCAGTGATCCGGGACACGCGGGACTAGCGGGAGGGCGTGAGCAGTACTTC. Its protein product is CASSDPGHAGLAGGREQYF.

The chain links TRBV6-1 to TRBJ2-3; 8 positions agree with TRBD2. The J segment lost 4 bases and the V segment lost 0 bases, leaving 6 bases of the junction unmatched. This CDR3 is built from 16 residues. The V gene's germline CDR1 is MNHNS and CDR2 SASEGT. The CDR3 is CASSEAKGAGADTQYF. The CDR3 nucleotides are TGTGCCAGCAGTGAAGCCAAGGGAGCGGGAGCAGATACGCAGTATTTT.

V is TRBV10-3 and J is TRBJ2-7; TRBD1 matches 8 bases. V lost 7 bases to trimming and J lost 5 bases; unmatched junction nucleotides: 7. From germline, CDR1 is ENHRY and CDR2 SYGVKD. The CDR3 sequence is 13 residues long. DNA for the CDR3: TGTGCCATCACCAGAGGACAGGGCGACGAGCAGTACTTC. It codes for CAITRGQGDEQYF.

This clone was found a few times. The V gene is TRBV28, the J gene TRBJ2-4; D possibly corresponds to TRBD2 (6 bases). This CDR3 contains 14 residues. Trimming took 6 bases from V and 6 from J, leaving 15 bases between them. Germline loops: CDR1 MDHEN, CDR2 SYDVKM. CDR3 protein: CASSSSGLLNIQYF. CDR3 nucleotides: TGTGCCAGCAGCTCTTCGGGACTTCTAAACATTCAGTACTTC.

For the CDR3, the DNA is TGTGCCAGCAGCAGATCTAGCGGGACAGCCAATGAGCAGTTCTTC. Translation gives CASSRSSGTANEQFF. This chain connects TRBV7-2 to TRBJ2-1; the match to TRBD2 covers 9 bases. The CDR3 is made up of 15 amino acids. The V gene end was trimmed by 5 bases and the J gene end by 6 bases; junction bases not matched to a gene: 8. The germline V gene has CDR1 SGHTA and CDR2 FQGNSA.